These 18 T cell receptor beta chains came from one sample sequenced in a study of naive and memory T cell subsets. Two oligonucleotides, mixed equimolar, formed the beta constant-region primer covering TRBC1 and TRBC2. MiXCR, run by TCRdb on the UMI-ligation and nested PCR reads, gives a single entry per CDR3 protein. The table records 120,000 to 150,000 distinct CDR3 sequences, approximately 17% of them present only once. Sequencing input: naive CD4+ T cells from blood. The receptors here all came from a human donor in good health.

This clonotype was seen only a few times. The J gene is TRBJ2-7, the V gene TRBV27; 7 bases match TRBD2. V shed 0 bases and J 12 bases; nucleotides not matched to a gene: 8. CDR3 size: 13 residues. Germline V lookup: CDR1 MNHEY, CDR2 SMNVEV (reference sequence). The CDR3 sequence is CASSLSGSAGVYF. DNA for the CDR3: TGTGCCAGCAGTTTATCTGGGTCGGCGGGAGTGTACTTC.

V gene TRBV29-1 combines with J gene TRBJ1-3; TRBD1 is a possible D gene (5 bases). CDR3 length: 13 residues. The V end lost 1 base, the J end lost 3 bases, and 7 bases lay between the germline ends. Per germline, CDR1 SQVTM and CDR2 ANQGSEA. The CDR3 region has the DNA TGCAGCGTTGAAGTGCAGGGTGGAAACACCATATATTTT. This codes for CSVEVQGGNTIYF.

This clonotype was counted at least ten times. The chain recombines TRBV7-9 with TRBJ2-5; weak D call: TRBD1 (6 bases). Germline CDR1 reads SEHNR; CDR2 reads FQNEAQ (reference sequence). Deletions cut 1 base from V and 4 bases from J, with 16 bases between. The CDR3 runs 16 residues. In nucleotides, the CDR3 is TGTGCCAGCAGCTTAGGCCCACAGGGTCGAGGAGAGACCCAGTACTTC. As protein: CASSLGPQGRGETQYF. The full variable domain, completed using reference TRBV7-9 and TRBJ2-5, is DTGVSQNPRHKITKRGQNVTFRCDPISEHNRLYWYRQTLGQGPEFLTYFQNEAQLEKSRLLSDRFSAERPKGSFSTLEIQRTEQGDSAMYLCASSLGPQGRGETQYFGPGTRLLVL.

The chain carries TRBV28 and TRBJ2-1; 8 bases are shared with TRBD1. V shed 4 bases, J shed 4 bases, and the junction held 6 bases outside the gene matches. CDR1 and CDR2 from the germline V gene are MDHEN and SYDVKM. CDR3 length: 15 amino acids. CDR3 residues: CASSSGGAAYNEQFF. DNA for the CDR3: TGTGCCAGCAGTTCAGGGGGCGCCGCTTACAATGAGCAGTTCTTC.

This sequence joins TRBV4-3 and TRBJ1-6, with 8 bases lining up with TRBD1. The germline gives CDR1 LGHNA, CDR2 YSLEER. The V and J ends lost 2 bases and 7 bases, in that order; junction bases with no gene match: 4. The length of the CDR3 is 15 residues. CDR3 bases: TGCGCCAGCAGCCAAAAGAGGACAGGGAATTCACCCCTCCACTTT. Its translation is CASSQKRTGNSPLHF.

The gene calls are TRBV7-9 and TRBJ2-7, with a weak D call TRBD2 (6 bases). The CDR3 runs 14 residues. Deletions cut 0 bases from V and 3 bases from J, with 9 bases between. Germline loops: CDR1 SEHNR, CDR2 FQNEAQ (reference sequence). This chain's CDR3 is CASSLAKGGYEQYF. DNA of the CDR3: TGTGCCAGCAGCTTAGCAAAGGGAGGCTACGAGCAGTACTTC.

The chain is built from TRBV7-9 and TRBJ2-1, with a possible D match to TRBD1 (6 bases). The CDR3 sequence is 14 residues long. Germline loops: CDR1 SEHNR, CDR2 FQNEAQ (reference sequence). Trimming cost V 2 bases and J 3 bases, with 8 bases left between them. The CDR3, as DNA: TGTGCCAGCAGCTTAAGGGACAACTACAATGAGCAGTTCTTC. It specifies CASSLRDNYNEQFF.

This rearrangement joins TRBV20-1 to TRBJ2-2; 9 bases align to TRBD2. V lost 0 bases to trimming and J lost 6 bases; unmatched junction nucleotides: 8. CDR3 length equals 16 residues. CDR1 DFQATT and CDR2 SNEGSKA come from the germline V gene (reference sequence). CDR3 sequence: CSARDFQREAAGELFF. CDR3 DNA sequence: TGCAGTGCTAGAGATTTCCAGCGGGAGGCGGCCGGGGAGCTGTTTTTT.

This clonotype was counted between two and nine times. V and J are TRBV30 and TRBJ2-7, with D unresolved. Germline CDR1 reads GTSNPN; CDR2 reads SVGIG (reference sequence). Trimming took off 0 bases at V and 4 bases at J, with 10 bases between the two ends. The CDR3 loop spans 13 amino acids. The CDR3 sequence: CAWSVGLGYEQYF. CDR3 bases: TGTGCCTGGAGTGTGGGCCTAGGGTACGAGCAGTACTTC. Looking up the rest from reference TRBV30 and TRBJ2-7 gives the full variable domain: SQTIHQWPATLVQPVGSPLSLECTVEGTSNPNLYWYRQAAGRGLQLLFYSVGIGQISSEVPQNLSASRPQDRQFILSSKKLLLSDSGFYLCAWSVGLGYEQYFGPGTRLTVT.

The V and J genes are TRBV6-6 and TRBJ1-2; 12 nucleotides line up with TRBD1. Unmatched junction bases numbered 6, after V lost 6 bases and J lost 4 bases. The CDR3 is 15 residues long. The germline V gene encodes CDR1 MNHNY and CDR2 SVGAGI (reference sequence). This CDR3 is CASSPPGQGAYGYTF. The CDR3 nucleotides read TGTGCCAGCAGCCCCCCGGGACAGGGGGCCTATGGCTACACCTTC.

The chain combines TRBV6-5 with TRBJ1-6, with D perhaps TRBD1 (6 bases). V was trimmed by 6 bases and J by 9 bases, leaving 15 bases between them. This CDR3 comprises 14 residues. Germline CDR1 and CDR2: MNHEY and SVGAGI. CDR3 in amino acids: CASSPRGIISPLHF. In DNA, the CDR3 is TGTGCCAGCAGCCCTAGGGGGATCATTTCACCCCTCCACTTT.

This clonotype came up a few times. The genes are TRBV30 and TRBJ2-7; no reliable D call. The V end was cut by 5 bases, the J end by 1 base, with 6 bases between. The CDR3 runs to 11 residues. Germline V gives CDR1 GTSNPN, CDR2 SVGIG (reference sequence). CDR3 sequence reads: CAWGLSYEQYF. The CDR3 DNA reads TGTGCCTGGGGCTTGTCCTACGAGCAGTACTTC.

This clonotype was detected only a few times. V usage is TRBV10-3 and J usage is TRBJ1-1; 9 bases are a match to TRBD1. This CDR3 spans 12 amino acids. Germline CDR1 reads ENHRY; CDR2 reads SYGVKD. Unmatched junction bases numbered 9, after V lost 11 bases and J lost 8 bases. The CDR3 is CASHRGQGEAFF. The CDR3, as DNA: TGTGCCTCGCACAGGGGGCAGGGGGAAGCTTTCTTT.

This chain links TRBV6-2 or TRBV6-3 with TRBJ2-1; TRBD2 matches 10 bases. Germline CDR1 and CDR2: MNHEY and SVGEGT. The CDR3 has 15 residues. Unmatched junction bases numbered 6, after V lost 5 bases and J lost 5 bases. CDR3 residues: CASSPGTSANNEQFF. As DNA, the CDR3 is TGTGCCAGCAGTCCCGGGACTAGCGCTAACAATGAGCAGTTCTTC.

V gene TRBV5-1 combines with J gene TRBJ2-7, with D uncertain. Trimming took 2 bases from V and 6 from J, leaving 9 bases between them. The CDR3 has 12 amino acids. The germline V gene encodes CDR1 SGHRS and CDR2 YFSETQ. CDR3 region: CASSLTPGEQYF. The CDR3 DNA sequence: TGCGCCAGCAGCTTAACCCCCGGCGAGCAGTACTTC.

This clonotype was counted a few times. The chain has TRBV20-1 and TRBJ2-3; perhaps TRBD1 as D (7 bases). The CDR3 length is 12 residues. Germline assignment: CDR1 DFQATT and CDR2 SNEGSKA (reference sequence). V lost 6 bases and J 7 bases, leaving 14 bases between the germline ends. The CDR3 protein is CSARDSPYTQYF. In DNA, the CDR3 is TGCAGTGCGCGGGACAGCCCATATACGCAGTATTTT.

This clonotype was counted only a few times. The genes are TRBV10-3 and TRBJ2-3; D is unclear. V dropped 6 bases and J dropped 0 bases, with 13 bases sitting between them. The CDR3 is made up of 15 amino acids. Per the germline V gene, CDR1 is ENHRY and CDR2 is SYGVKD. The CDR3 here is CAIRPSRPSTDTQYF. The CDR3 DNA is TGTGCCATCAGACCTTCGCGCCCTAGCACAGATACGCAGTATTTT.

This clonotype has only a few counts. The chain joins TRBV20-1 to TRBJ1-2; D gene ambiguous. The CDR3 runs to 12 residues. The V end was cut by 1 base, the J end by 6 bases, with 9 bases between. Germline values: CDR1 DFQATT, CDR2 SNEGSKA (reference sequence). The CDR3 reads CSARAGSHGYTF. In DNA form, the CDR3 reads TGCAGTGCTAGAGCGGGGAGCCATGGCTACACCTTC.